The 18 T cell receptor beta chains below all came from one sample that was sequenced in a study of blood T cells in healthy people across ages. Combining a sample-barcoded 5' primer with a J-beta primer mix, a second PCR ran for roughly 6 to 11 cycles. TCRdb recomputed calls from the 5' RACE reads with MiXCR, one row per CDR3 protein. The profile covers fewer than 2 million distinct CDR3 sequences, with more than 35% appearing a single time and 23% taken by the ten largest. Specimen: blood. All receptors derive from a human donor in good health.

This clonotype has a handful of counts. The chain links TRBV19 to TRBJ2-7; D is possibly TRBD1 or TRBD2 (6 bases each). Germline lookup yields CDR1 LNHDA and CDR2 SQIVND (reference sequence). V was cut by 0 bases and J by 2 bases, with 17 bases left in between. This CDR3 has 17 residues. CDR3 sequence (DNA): TGTGCCAGTAGTATAGATCCCCGGGGGCTCGGCCCCTACGAGCAGTACTTC. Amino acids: CASSIDPRGLGPYEQYF.

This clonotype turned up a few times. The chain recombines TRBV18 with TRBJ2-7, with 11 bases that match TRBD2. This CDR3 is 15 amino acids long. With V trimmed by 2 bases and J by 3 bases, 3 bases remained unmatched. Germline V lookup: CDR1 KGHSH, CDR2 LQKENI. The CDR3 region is CASSPEGLAVYEQYF. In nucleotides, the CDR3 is TGTGCCAGCTCACCAGAGGGACTAGCGGTCTACGAGCAGTACTTC.

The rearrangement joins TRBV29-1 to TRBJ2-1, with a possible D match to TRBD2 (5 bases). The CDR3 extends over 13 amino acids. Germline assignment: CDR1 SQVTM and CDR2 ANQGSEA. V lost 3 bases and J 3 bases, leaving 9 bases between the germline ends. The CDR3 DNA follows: TGCAGCGTTGAGGGTCGGGACTACAATGAGCAGTTCTTC. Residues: CSVEGRDYNEQFF.

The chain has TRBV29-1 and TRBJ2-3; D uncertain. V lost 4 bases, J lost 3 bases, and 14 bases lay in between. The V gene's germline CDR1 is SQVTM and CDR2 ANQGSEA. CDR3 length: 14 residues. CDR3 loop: CSVVVAKPTDTQYF. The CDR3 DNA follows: TGCAGCGTTGTGGTGGCAAAACCTACAGATACGCAGTATTTT.

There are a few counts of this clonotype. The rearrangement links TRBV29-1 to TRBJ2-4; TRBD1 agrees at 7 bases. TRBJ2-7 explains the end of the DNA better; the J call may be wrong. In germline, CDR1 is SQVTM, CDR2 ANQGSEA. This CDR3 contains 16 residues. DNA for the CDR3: TGCAGCGTTGAAGCCCTGACAGGGTCTAATCCCTACGAGCAGTACTTC. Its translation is CSVEALTGSNPYEQYF.

CDR3 sequence: CASSVDRGWDQPQHF. The CDR3 DNA follows: TGTGCCAGCAGCGTGGACAGGGGGTGGGATCAGCCCCAGCATTTT. This chain links TRBV11-2 with TRBJ1-5; TRBD1 matches at 10 bases. The CDR3 consists of 15 residues. The trim removed 5 bases at V and 5 bases at J, leaving 6 bases unmatched. From germline, CDR1 is SGHAT and CDR2 FQNNGV. Complete variable domain (other parts from reference TRBV11-2 and TRBJ1-5): EAGVAQSPRYKIIEKRQSVAFWCNPISGHATLYWYQQILGQGPKLLIQFQNNGVVDDSQLPKDRFSAERLKGVDSTLKIQPAKLEDSAVYLCASSVDRGWDQPQHFGDGTRLSIL.

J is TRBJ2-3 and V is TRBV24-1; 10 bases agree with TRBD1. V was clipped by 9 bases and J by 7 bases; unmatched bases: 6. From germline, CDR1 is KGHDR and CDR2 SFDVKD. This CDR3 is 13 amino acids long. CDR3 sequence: CATCRDRGYTQYF. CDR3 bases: TGTGCCACCTGCCGGGACAGGGGTTATACGCAGTATTTT.

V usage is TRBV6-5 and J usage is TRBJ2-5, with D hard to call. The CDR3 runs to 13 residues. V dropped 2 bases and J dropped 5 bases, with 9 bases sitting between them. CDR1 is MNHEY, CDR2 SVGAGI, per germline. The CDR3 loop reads CASSYVGTETQYF. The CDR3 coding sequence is TGTGCCAGCAGTTACGTTGGAACTGAGACCCAGTACTTC.

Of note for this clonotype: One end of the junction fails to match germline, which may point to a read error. CDR3 amino acids: CASSLASCNQPQHF. CDR3 in DNA: TGTGCCAGCAGCCTAGCGTCGTGCAATCAGCCCCAGCATTTT. This chain joins TRBV7-8 and TRBJ1-5; no clear D. Germline-derived CDR1 and CDR2 are SGHVS and FQNEAQ. The CDR3 has 14 residues.

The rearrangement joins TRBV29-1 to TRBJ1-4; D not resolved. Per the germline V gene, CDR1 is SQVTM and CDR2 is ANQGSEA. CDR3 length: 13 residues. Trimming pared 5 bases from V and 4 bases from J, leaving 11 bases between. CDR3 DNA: TGCAGCGTTTCTGGAGCCTATAATGAAAAACTGTTTTTT. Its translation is CSVSGAYNEKLFF.

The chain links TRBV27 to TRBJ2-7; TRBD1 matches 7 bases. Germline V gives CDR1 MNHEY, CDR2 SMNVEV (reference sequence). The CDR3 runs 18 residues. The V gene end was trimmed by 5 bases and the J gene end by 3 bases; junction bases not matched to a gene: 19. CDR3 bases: TGTGCCAGCAGTCCCTCCGAGTGGACCCCGGGACAGTTCTACGAGCAGTACTTC. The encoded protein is CASSPSEWTPGQFYEQYF.

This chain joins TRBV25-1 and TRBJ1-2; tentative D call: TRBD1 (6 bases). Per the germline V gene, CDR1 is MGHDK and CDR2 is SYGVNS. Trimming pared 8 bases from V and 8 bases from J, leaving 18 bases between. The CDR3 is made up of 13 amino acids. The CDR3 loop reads CASRGQGQMGYTF. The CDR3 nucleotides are TGTGCCAGCCGAGGGCAGGGGCAGATGGGCTACACCTTC.

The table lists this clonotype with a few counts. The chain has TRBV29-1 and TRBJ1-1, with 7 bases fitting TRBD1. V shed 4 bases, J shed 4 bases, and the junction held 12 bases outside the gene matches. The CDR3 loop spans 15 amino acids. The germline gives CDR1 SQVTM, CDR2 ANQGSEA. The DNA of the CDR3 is TGCAGCGTTGGGCCTTGGGACAGCTTGGGCACTGAAGCTTTCTTT. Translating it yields CSVGPWDSLGTEAFF.

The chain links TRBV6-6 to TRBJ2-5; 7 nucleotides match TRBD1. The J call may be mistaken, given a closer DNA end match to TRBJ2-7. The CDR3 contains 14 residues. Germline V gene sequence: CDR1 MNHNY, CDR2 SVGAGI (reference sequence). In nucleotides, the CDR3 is TGTGCCAGCAGTTACAGGGGACAGCGCTACGAGCAGTACTTC. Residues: CASSYRGQRYEQYF.

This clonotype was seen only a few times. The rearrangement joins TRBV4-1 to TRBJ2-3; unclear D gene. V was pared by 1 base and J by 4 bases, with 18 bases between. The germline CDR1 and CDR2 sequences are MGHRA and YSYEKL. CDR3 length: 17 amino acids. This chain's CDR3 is CASSQGRSFGPSDTQYF. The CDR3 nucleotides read TGCGCCAGCAGCCAAGGACGGAGCTTTGGTCCTTCAGATACGCAGTATTTT.

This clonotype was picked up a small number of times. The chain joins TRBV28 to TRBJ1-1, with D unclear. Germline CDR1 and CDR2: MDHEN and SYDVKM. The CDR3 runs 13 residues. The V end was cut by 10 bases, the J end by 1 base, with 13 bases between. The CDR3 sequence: CATMQVGNTEAFF. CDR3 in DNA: TGTGCCACCATGCAAGTCGGGAACACTGAAGCTTTCTTT.

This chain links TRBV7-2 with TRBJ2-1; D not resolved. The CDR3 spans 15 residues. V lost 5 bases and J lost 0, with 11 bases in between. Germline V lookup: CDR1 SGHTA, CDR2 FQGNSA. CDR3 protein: CASSLRKSSYNEQFF. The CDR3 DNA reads TGTGCCAGCAGCCTGAGAAAGAGCTCCTACAATGAGCAGTTCTTC.

The DNA of the CDR3 is TGTGCCAGCAGCTACGGCTTTACGCAGTATTTT. Amino acids: CASSYGFTQYF. The V and J genes are TRBV6-5 and TRBJ2-3; D is undetermined. Germline CDR1 MNHEY, CDR2 SVGAGI. The CDR3 sequence is 11 residues long. V lost 6 bases and J 8 bases, leaving 9 bases between the germline ends.